Each of the 32 T cell receptor beta chains below was sequenced from the same sample in a study of T-cell reconstitution after alpha-beta-depleted transplantation in children. Preparation of the TCRbeta library involved a method that used unique molecular identifiers. Each CDR3 protein is one row after TCRdb ran MiXCR on the PCR reads. The sample lists over 200,000 distinct CDR3 sequences; 7.5% to 9.5% were seen once. Sequencing was performed on PBMCs, mostly from graft donor cells, taken 360 days after TCRalphabeta/CD19-depleted stem cell transplant. Receptor source: a male patient aged 2 to 9 who had a stem cell transplant for acute myeloid leukemia, so the T cells may come from the graft donor.

This clonotype was observed at least ten times. The CDR3, as DNA: TGTGCCAGCAGCCAAGGGTTAGGGGCGCGTACTGAAGCTTTCTTT. Translating gives CASSQGLGARTEAFF. The J gene is TRBJ1-1, the V gene TRBV4-2, with D possibly matching TRBD1 (5 bases). CDR3 length equals 15 residues. Trimming pared 1 base from V and 5 bases from J, leaving 14 bases between. Germline V gene sequence: CDR1 LGHNA, CDR2 YNFKEQ.

This clonotype was seen more than once but under ten times. This CDR3 is CASSLAQSNQPQHF. CDR3 coding DNA: TGTGCCAGCAGCCTCGCTCAAAGCAATCAGCCCCAGCATTTT. The chain joins TRBV7-2 to TRBJ1-5; no reliable D call. The CDR3 is 14 residues long. In germline, CDR1 is SGHTA, CDR2 FQGNSA. Trimming took 5 bases from V and 1 from J, leaving 9 bases between them.

This clonotype showed up many times. The chain joins TRBV5-4 to TRBJ1-5; TRBD1 might be the D (5 bases). This CDR3 comprises 19 residues. Germline lookup yields CDR1 SGHNT and CDR2 YYREEE (reference sequence). The ends were cut back, 0 bases at V and 1 base at J, with 20 bases in the middle. The CDR3 reads CASSLVPGRKIPSNQPQHF. In DNA form, the CDR3 reads TGTGCCAGCAGCTTGGTCCCGGGACGGAAGATTCCCAGCAATCAGCCCCAGCATTTT.

This clonotype was seen more than once but under ten times. The genes are TRBV12-3 or TRBV12-4 and TRBJ2-6; possible D gene TRBD1, 6 bases. The CDR3 has 15 residues. The V gene lost 5 bases and the J gene lost 1 base, with 9 bases spanning the gap. The CDR3 region is CASSVQGSGANVLTF. The CDR3 DNA reads TGTGCCAGCAGTGTTCAGGGGTCTGGGGCCAACGTCCTGACTTTC.

The V call is TRBV5-1, the J call TRBJ1-1; D might be TRBD1 (5 bases). With 5 bases removed from V and 4 bases from J, the gap between germline ends came to 18 bases. Germline values: CDR1 SGHRS, CDR2 YFSETQ. CDR3 length equals 15 residues. The DNA for the CDR3 is TGCGCCAGCAGATCGGACATACTATCAACCACTGAAGCTTTCTTT. Its protein product is CASRSDILSTTEAFF. The full variable domain, completed using reference TRBV5-1 and TRBJ1-1, is KAGVTQTPRYLIKTRGQQVTLSCSPISGHRSVSWYQQTPGQGLQFLFEYFSETQRNKGNFPGRFSGRQFSNSRSEMNVSTLELGDSALYLCASRSDILSTTEAFFGQGTRLTVV.

This clonotype was seen many times. The chain carries TRBV4-3 and TRBJ2-7, with D hard to call. Deletions cut 6 bases from V and 6 bases from J, with 15 bases between. The length of the CDR3 is 13 residues. Germline CDR1 reads LGHNA; CDR2 reads YSLEER. CDR3 DNA: TGCGCCAGCAGTCAGTTACCCGGCCGCGAGCAGTACTTC. It specifies CASSQLPGREQYF.

The chain couples TRBV27 to TRBJ2-5; possibly TRBD1 for D (6 bases). The CDR3 totals 14 residues. V lost 6 bases to trimming and J lost 3 bases, with 14 bases between them. Germline V CDR1 and CDR2: MNHEY, SMNVEV (reference sequence). This CDR3 is CASSPNTGKETQYF. CDR3 DNA: TGTGCCAGCAGCCCCAACACAGGGAAAGAGACCCAGTACTTC.

This sequence joins TRBV19 and TRBJ2-7; 10 bases line up with TRBD2. The CDR3 totals 15 residues. Germline lookup yields CDR1 LNHDA and CDR2 SQIVND (reference sequence). Losses at the gene ends were 5 bases for V and 7 bases for J; bases not matched to a gene: 11. The CDR3 sequence is CASSASLAGVGEQYF. CDR3 nucleotide sequence: TGTGCCAGTAGTGCCTCGCTAGCGGGAGTGGGTGAGCAGTACTTC.

The sample holds many counts of this clonotype. CDR3 residues: CASSVTGRLTDTQYF. CDR3 DNA: TGTGCCAGCAGCGTGACAGGTCGACTCACAGATACGCAGTATTTT. The chain couples TRBV9 to TRBJ2-3, with D perhaps TRBD1 (6 bases). V was trimmed by 2 bases and J by 2 bases, leaving 12 bases between them. The CDR3 contains 15 residues. CDR1 and CDR2 from the germline V gene are SGDLS and YYNGEE.

This clonotype was seen many times. DNA of the CDR3: TGTGCCAGCAGTCCCATACCGCCTAGGCGGTACAATGAGCAGTTCTTC. It codes for CASSPIPPRRYNEQFF. The J gene is TRBJ2-1, the V gene TRBV12-3 or TRBV12-4; no reliable D call. The CDR3 is 16 amino acids. The V gene lost 5 bases and the J gene lost 4 bases, with 18 bases spanning the gap.

This rearrangement joins TRBV30 to TRBJ2-7; D not resolved. The germline V and J ends were trimmed by 3 bases and 1 base, with 7 bases remaining between them. Germline CDR1 GTSNPN, CDR2 SVGIG (reference sequence). The CDR3 contains 12 residues. The CDR3 coding sequence is TGTGCCTGGAGCACTAATTCCTACGAGCAGTACTTC. Amino acid sequence: CAWSTNSYEQYF.

The V call is TRBV7-8, the J call TRBJ2-7, with TRBD2 matching over 10 bases. Germline CDR1 SGHVS, CDR2 FQNEAQ. The junction had 10 bases not matched to a gene; V was cut back by 2 bases and J by 0 bases. This CDR3 contains 18 residues. The CDR3 protein is CASSLWLAGVQFSYEQYF. The CDR3 nucleotides read TGTGCCAGCAGCTTATGGCTAGCGGGAGTTCAATTCTCCTACGAGCAGTACTTC.

This clonotype was recorded at least ten times. The V gene is TRBV5-1, the J gene TRBJ2-1; 7 nucleotides align to TRBD1. The trim removed 4 bases at V and 4 bases at J, leaving 8 bases unmatched. Germline V gives CDR1 SGHRS, CDR2 YFSETQ. This CDR3 has 15 residues. The CDR3 spells CASSPDRMGYNEQFF. In DNA, the CDR3 is TGCGCCAGCAGCCCGGACAGGATGGGGTACAATGAGCAGTTCTTC. The full variable domain, in which reference TRBV5-1 and TRBJ2-1 provide the parts outside the CDR3, is KAGVTQTPRYLIKTRGQQVTLSCSPISGHRSVSWYQQTPGQGLQFLFEYFSETQRNKGNFPGRFSGRQFSNSRSEMNVSTLELGDSALYLCASSPDRMGYNEQFFGPGTRLTVL.

This clonotype was observed a few times. This chain uses TRBV4-2 with TRBJ2-1; 13 bases are shared with TRBD2. CDR3 length: 16 residues. V trimming: 0 bases; J trimming: 9 bases; junction bases outside the gene matches: 5. Germline V gives CDR1 LGHNA, CDR2 YNFKEQ. The CDR3, as DNA: TGTGCCAGCAGCCAAGAAACTAGCGGGAGGGCGGGTGAGCAGTTCTTC. It yields the protein CASSQETSGRAGEQFF.

This clonotype appeared many times. V gene TRBV6-2 or TRBV6-3 combines with J gene TRBJ2-1; 11 bases map to TRBD2. Per the germline V gene, CDR1 is MNHEY and CDR2 is SVGEGT. The CDR3 runs 15 residues. V was clipped by 6 bases and J by 4 bases; unmatched bases: 5. The CDR3 DNA is TGTGCCAGCAGCTACGGGACTAGCGGTTACAATGAGCAGTTCTTC. Amino acid sequence: CASSYGTSGYNEQFF.

This chain joins TRBV7-8 and TRBJ1-5; D is perhaps TRBD1 (5 bases). Germline V gives CDR1 SGHVS, CDR2 FQNEAQ. The CDR3 has 14 amino acids. V was shortened by 4 bases and J by 4 bases, with 11 bases between the two germline ends. In DNA form, the CDR3 reads TGTGCCAGCAGCTGGGGGGACCTAAATCAGCCCCAGCATTTT. The encoded protein is CASSWGDLNQPQHF.

A few counts support this clonotype. The chain is built from TRBV5-1 and TRBJ2-6; D is unresolved. This CDR3 is 17 amino acids long. The germline V gene encodes CDR1 SGHRS and CDR2 YFSETQ. V shed 0 bases and J shed 0 bases, with 10 bases lying between them. CDR3 sequence (DNA): TGCGCCAGCAGCTTGGGGCAGTTAAGCTCTGGGGCCAACGTCCTGACTTTC. This codes for CASSLGQLSSGANVLTF.

The chain couples TRBV20-1 to TRBJ1-1; unclear D gene. In germline, CDR1 is DFQATT, CDR2 SNEGSKA (reference sequence). The CDR3 runs 12 residues. V was shortened by 4 bases and J by 0 bases, with 6 bases between the two germline ends. DNA for the CDR3: TGCAGTGCTACTCGGATGAACACTGAAGCTTTCTTT. Residues: CSATRMNTEAFF.

This clonotype was seen at least ten times. This chain connects TRBV12-3 or TRBV12-4 to TRBJ2-2, with 13 bases identical to TRBD2. Trimming cost V 6 bases and J 5 bases; bases outside gene matches: 3. The CDR3 sequence is 15 residues long. In nucleotides, the CDR3 is TGTGCCAGCAGCCAGGGACTAGCGGGGACCGGGGAGCTGTTTTTT. Its translation is CASSQGLAGTGELFF.

This clonotype has just a few counts. V and J are TRBV12-3 or TRBV12-4 and TRBJ1-3; TRBD1 agrees at 10 bases. V dropped 5 bases and J dropped 4; count of bases not matched to a gene: 8. CDR3 length equals 16 residues. The CDR3 is CASSPRDRGSGNTIYF. The CDR3 bases are TGTGCCAGCAGTCCCCGGGACAGGGGATCCGGAAACACCATATATTTT.

This chain connects TRBV4-2 to TRBJ1-3, with D maybe TRBD1 (6 bases). The CDR3 runs to 17 residues. Germline CDR1 is LGHNA and CDR2 is YNFKEQ. V lost 1 base and J lost 0, with 13 bases in between. The CDR3 sequence: CASSQGSGQSSGNTIYF. In DNA, the CDR3 is TGTGCCAGCAGCCAAGGGTCTGGACAGAGCTCTGGAAACACCATATATTTT.

The chain is built from TRBV29-1 and TRBJ1-1, with a weak D call TRBD1 (6 bases). The CDR3 consists of 13 residues. The germline V and J ends were trimmed by 7 bases and 5 bases, with 17 bases remaining between them. Germline assignment: CDR1 SQVTM and CDR2 ANQGSEA. The CDR3 loop is CSAGQGGGTEAFF. The CDR3 DNA reads TGCAGCGCAGGACAAGGGGGGGGAACTGAAGCTTTCTTT. The whole variable domain, remainder taken from reference TRBV29-1 and TRBJ1-1, is SAVISQKPSRDICQRGTSLTIQCQVDSQVTMMFWYRQQPGQSLTLIATANQGSEATYESGFVIDKFPISRPNLTFSTLTVSNMSPEDSSIYLCSAGQGGGTEAFFGQGTRLTVV.

The sample holds a few counts of this clonotype. This chain links TRBV5-5 with TRBJ1-6; D unclear. Trimming removed 3 bases from V and 8 bases from J, with 9 bases in between. CDR3 length: 13 residues. Germline CDR1 is SGHKS and CDR2 is YYEKEE (reference sequence). The chain's CDR3 is CASSSRSDSPLHF. The DNA of the CDR3 is TGTGCCAGCAGCTCTCGGAGCGATTCACCCCTCCACTTT.

This clonotype came up many times. This rearrangement joins TRBV27 to TRBJ2-7, with D possibly being TRBD1 or TRBD2 (7 bases each). Trimming shortened V by 3 bases and J by 5 bases, and 29 bases separated the two germline ends. Germline CDR1 and CDR2: MNHEY and SMNVEV (reference sequence). CDR3 length: 19 residues. CDR3 bases: TGTGCCAGCAGTTTCATCCCCTCCCAGGGGGGGAGCGTGCCTGACGAGCAGTACTTC. Translation gives CASSFIPSQGGSVPDEQYF.

This clonotype was counted a few times. J is TRBJ1-5 and V is TRBV18; no clear D gene. Germline CDR1 reads KGHSH; CDR2 reads LQKENI. Trimming took 4 bases from V and 2 from J, leaving 12 bases between them. The CDR3 is 15 residues long. The CDR3 sequence is CASSQSGMGNQPQHF. The DNA of the CDR3 is TGTGCCAGCTCACAGTCGGGCATGGGCAATCAGCCCCAGCATTTT.

The V call is TRBV12-3 or TRBV12-4, the J call TRBJ2-5; the D is unclear. The V gene lost 7 bases and the J gene lost 5 bases, with 8 bases spanning the gap. CDR3 size: 11 residues. Written as DNA, the CDR3 is TGTGCCAGCAAAGGGCGCGAGACCCAGTACTTC. Its translation is CASKGRETQYF.

The chain recombines TRBV18 with TRBJ2-7; D is perhaps TRBD2 (6 bases). Germline V gene lookup returns CDR1 KGHSH and CDR2 LQKENI. The V end lost 3 bases, the J end lost 6 bases, and 9 bases lay between the germline ends. The CDR3 spans 12 residues. CDR3 sequence: CASSPLGGEQYF. The CDR3 DNA follows: TGTGCCAGCTCACCCCTGGGGGGCGAGCAGTACTTC.

This clonotype showed up just once. This chain joins TRBV25-1 and TRBJ1-1; D gene unclear. The CDR3 totals 14 residues. CDR1 is MGHDK, CDR2 SYGVNS, per germline. V was trimmed by 7 bases and J by 4 bases, leaving 16 bases between them. CDR3 region: CASNPAGSFTEAFF. In DNA, the CDR3 is TGTGCCAGCAACCCCGCAGGCAGTTTCACTGAAGCTTTCTTT.

Many counts were recorded for this clonotype. V is TRBV29-1 and J is TRBJ2-7; 8 bases agree with TRBD2. Germline CDR1 reads SQVTM; CDR2 reads ANQGSEA. V trimming: 6 bases; J trimming: 2 bases; junction bases outside the gene matches: 9. This CDR3 region has 14 residues. The CDR3 DNA reads as TGCAGCGTCCGATGGGGCGGGAGGCCCTACGAGCAGTACTTC. The encoded protein is CSVRWGGRPYEQYF.

The chain uses TRBV29-1 and TRBJ2-1, with TRBD2 as a possible D gene (5 bases). Trimming cost V 6 bases and J 0 bases, with 15 bases left between them. Germline V gene sequence: CDR1 SQVTM, CDR2 ANQGSEA. The CDR3 is 15 amino acids. This CDR3 reads CSVGSGIISYNEQFF. The CDR3 coding sequence is TGCAGCGTCGGCTCCGGGATCATCTCCTACAATGAGCAGTTCTTC.

In its sample, this clonotype was seen many times. The chain couples TRBV7-2 to TRBJ2-5; the D gene is possibly TRBD2 (5 bases). Trimming left V 1 base short and J 4 bases short, with 13 bases between. This CDR3 spans 15 amino acids. Germline values: CDR1 SGHTA, CDR2 FQGNSA. Written as DNA, the CDR3 is TGTGCCAGCAGCTTAGACATTGAGCGGTTAGAGACCCAGTACTTC. Amino acid sequence: CASSLDIERLETQYF.

The gene calls are TRBV15 and TRBJ1-5, with D uncertain. The V gene lost 5 bases and the J gene lost 7 bases, with 9 bases spanning the gap. CDR1 and CDR2 from the germline V gene are LNHNV and YYDKDF (reference sequence). The length of the CDR3 is 12 residues. The DNA of the CDR3 is TGTGCCACCAGCGACTTTCTCCAGCCCCAGCATTTT. Translated, it gives CATSDFLQPQHF.